The T cell receptor (beta chain) under discussion was sequenced for a study of OX40 agonist ivuxolimab in advanced cancers. Germline lookup yields CDR1 DFQATT and CDR2 SNEGSKA (reference sequence). This CDR3 is built from 9 residues. V was cut by 5 bases and J by 7 bases, with 5 bases left in between. The method was immunoSEQ multiplex PCR; TCRdb's version includes in-frame clones alone and lacks a portion of them. Among under 85,000 clones listed, around 87% were seen once. The TCR sequence derives from an adult with an advanced solid tumor such as melanoma, head and neck, liver or kidney cancer. This chain uses TRBV20-1 with TRBJ1-2; no reliable D call. Sequenced here: CD4+ or CD8+ T cells sorted from blood, sampled in a trial of the OX40 agonist ivuxolimab. The CDR3 nucleotides are TGCAGTGCTGCAGCTGGCTACACCTTC. Its translation: CSAAAGYTF.